This TCR beta chain was observed in a study of shared clonotypes between healthy human individuals. The method was immunoSEQ multiplex PCR; TCRdb's version includes in-frame clones alone and lacks a portion of them. The sample contains approximately 2.5 million clones, approximately 94% of which appear only once. The CDR3 contains 13 residues. Germline assignment: CDR1 SGHNT and CDR2 YYREEE (reference sequence). J gave up 8 bases and V 2 bases, and 5 bases lay outside the gene matches. Researchers partitioned CD4+ cells into CD45RA+ naive and CD45RA-negative memory subsets. Sequenced input: naive CD4+ T cells sorted from blood. Subset described: CD45RA+ positively selected. The TCR sequence derives from a man between 18 and 29 years old in good health. This chain links TRBV5-4 with TRBJ2-5; 8 bases align to TRBD1. CDR3: CASSFRDRRTQYF. As DNA, the CDR3 is TGTGCCAGCAGCTTTAGGGACAGGCGAACCCAGTACTTC. Drawing the rest from reference TRBV5-4 and TRBJ2-5, the complete variable domain is ETGVTQSPTHLIKTRGQQVTLRCSSQSGHNTVSWYQQALGQGPQFIFQYYREEENGRGNFPPRFSGLQFPNYSSELNVNALELDDSALYLCASSFRDRRTQYFGPGTRLLVL.